Included here is one T cell receptor (beta chain) sequence, with context. TCRdb's copy holds only in-frame clones and misses some; the assay was immunoSEQ multiplex PCR. The sample yields roughly 200,000 clones, around 88% seen once. V lost 6 bases and J 0 bases, leaving 12 bases between the germline ends. The CDR3 extends over 15 amino acids. The germline V gene encodes CDR1 MNHEY and CDR2 SVGAGI. The sample belongs to a study of T cell responses to AZD1222 COVID-19 vaccine. Turning to the study itself: Pooling of second doses given at about 4 or about 12 weeks was done.

This chain connects TRBV6-5 to TRBJ1-5; D not resolved. The sample in question was peripheral blood, obtained on day 0 of AZD1222 vaccination. The receptor was isolated from an adult in good health. The CDR3 sequence is CASRADRDSNQPQHF. DNA for the CDR3: TGTGCCAGCAGGGCGGACCGGGATAGCAATCAGCCCCAGCATTTT.